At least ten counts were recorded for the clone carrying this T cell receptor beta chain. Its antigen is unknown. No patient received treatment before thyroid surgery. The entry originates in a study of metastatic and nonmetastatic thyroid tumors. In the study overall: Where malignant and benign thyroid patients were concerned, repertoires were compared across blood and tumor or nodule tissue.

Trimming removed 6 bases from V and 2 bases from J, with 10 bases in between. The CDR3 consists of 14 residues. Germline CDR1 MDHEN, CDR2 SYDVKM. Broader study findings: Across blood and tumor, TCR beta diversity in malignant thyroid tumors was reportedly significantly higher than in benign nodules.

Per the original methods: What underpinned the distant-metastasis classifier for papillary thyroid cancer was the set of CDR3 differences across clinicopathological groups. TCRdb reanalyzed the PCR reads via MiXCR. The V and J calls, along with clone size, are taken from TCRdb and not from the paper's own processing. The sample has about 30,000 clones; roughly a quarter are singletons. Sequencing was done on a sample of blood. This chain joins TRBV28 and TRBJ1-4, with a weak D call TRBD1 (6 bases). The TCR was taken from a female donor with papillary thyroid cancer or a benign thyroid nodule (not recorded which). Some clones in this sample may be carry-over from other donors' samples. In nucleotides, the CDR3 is TGTGCCAGCAGCAGGCAGGGGACTAATGAAAAACTGTTTTTT. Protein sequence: CASSRQGTNEKLFF.